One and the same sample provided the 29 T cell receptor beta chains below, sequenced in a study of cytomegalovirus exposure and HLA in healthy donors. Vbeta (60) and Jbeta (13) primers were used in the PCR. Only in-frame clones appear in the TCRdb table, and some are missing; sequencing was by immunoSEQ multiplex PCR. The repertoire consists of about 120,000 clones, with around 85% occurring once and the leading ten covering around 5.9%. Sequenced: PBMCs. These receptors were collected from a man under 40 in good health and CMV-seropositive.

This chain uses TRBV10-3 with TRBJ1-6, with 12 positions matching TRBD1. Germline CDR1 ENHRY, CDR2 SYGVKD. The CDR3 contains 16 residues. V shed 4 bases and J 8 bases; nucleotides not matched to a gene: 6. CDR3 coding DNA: TGTGCCATCAGTGTACTCGGGGACAGGGGGCATTCACCCCTCCACTTT. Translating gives CAISVLGDRGHSPLHF.

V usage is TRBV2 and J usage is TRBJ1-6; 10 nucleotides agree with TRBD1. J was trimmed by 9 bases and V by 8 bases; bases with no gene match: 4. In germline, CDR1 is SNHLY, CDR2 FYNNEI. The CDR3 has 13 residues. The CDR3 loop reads CASGTGERSPLHF. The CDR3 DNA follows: TGTGCCAGCGGGACAGGGGAGCGTTCACCCCTCCACTTT.

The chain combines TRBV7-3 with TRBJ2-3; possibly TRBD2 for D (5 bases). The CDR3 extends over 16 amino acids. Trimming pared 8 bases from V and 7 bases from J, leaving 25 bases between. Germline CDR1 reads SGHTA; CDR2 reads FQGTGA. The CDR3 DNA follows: TGTGCCAGCGGAAGCTTAGGTGATCTAGCTCTAAATACGCAGTATTTT. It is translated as CASGSLGDLALNTQYF.

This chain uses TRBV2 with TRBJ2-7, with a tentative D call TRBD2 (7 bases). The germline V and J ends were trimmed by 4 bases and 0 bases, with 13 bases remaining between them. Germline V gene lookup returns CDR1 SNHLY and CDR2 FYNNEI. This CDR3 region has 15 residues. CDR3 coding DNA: TGTGCCAGCAGTGGTGAAGGGGGGGCCTCCTACGAGCAGTACTTC. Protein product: CASSGEGGASYEQYF.

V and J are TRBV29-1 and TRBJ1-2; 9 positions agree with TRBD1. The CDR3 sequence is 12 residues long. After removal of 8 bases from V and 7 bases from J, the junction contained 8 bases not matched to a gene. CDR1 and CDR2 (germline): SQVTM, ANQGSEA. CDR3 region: CSYTTGGGGYTF. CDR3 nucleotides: TGCAGCTATACTACAGGGGGCGGTGGCTACACCTTC. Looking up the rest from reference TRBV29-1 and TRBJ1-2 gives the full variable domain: SAVISQKPSRDICQRGTSLTIQCQVDSQVTMMFWYRQQPGQSLTLIATANQGSEATYESGFVIDKFPISRPNLTFSTLTVSNMSPEDSSIYLCSYTTGGGGYTFGSGTRLTVV.

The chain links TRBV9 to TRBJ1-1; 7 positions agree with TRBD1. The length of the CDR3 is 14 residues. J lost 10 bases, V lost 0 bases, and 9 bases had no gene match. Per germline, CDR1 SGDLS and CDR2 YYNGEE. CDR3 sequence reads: CASSVEASGGVAFF. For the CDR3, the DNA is TGTGCCAGCAGCGTAGAGGCCTCAGGGGGTGTAGCTTTCTTT.

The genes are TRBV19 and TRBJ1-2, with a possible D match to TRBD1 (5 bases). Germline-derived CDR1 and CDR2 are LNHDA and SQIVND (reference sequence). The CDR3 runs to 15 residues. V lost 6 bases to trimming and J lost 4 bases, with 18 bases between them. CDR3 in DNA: TGTGCCAGTAGCTTCCCTGGCAGGGTCGGCTATGGCTACACCTTC. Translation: CASSFPGRVGYGYTF.

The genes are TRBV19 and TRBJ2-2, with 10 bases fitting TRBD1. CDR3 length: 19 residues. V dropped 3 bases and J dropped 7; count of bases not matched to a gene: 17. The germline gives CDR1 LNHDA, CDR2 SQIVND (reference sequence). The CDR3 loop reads CASSIPGGGQGRIHGELFF. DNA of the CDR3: TGTGCCAGTAGTATCCCGGGGGGGGGACAGGGGAGAATTCACGGGGAGCTGTTTTTT.

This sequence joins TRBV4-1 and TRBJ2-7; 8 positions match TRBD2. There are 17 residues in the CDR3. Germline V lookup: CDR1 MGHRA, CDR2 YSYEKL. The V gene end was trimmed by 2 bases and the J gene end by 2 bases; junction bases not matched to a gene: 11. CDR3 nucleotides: TGCGCCAGCAGCCAACCCAGCGGTTTCGGGGGGGCCTACGAGCAGTACTTC. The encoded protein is CASSQPSGFGGAYEQYF.

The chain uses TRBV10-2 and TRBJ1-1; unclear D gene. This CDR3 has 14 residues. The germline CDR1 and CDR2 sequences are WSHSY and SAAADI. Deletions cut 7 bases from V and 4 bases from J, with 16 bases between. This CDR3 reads CASKDVEDSTEAFF. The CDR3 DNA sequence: TGCGCCAGCAAGGATGTAGAGGATTCCACTGAAGCTTTCTTT.

The CDR3 loop reads CASSLTGHGYTF. CDR3 DNA: TGTGCCAGCAGCTTGACAGGGCATGGCTACACCTTC. This chain connects TRBV11-3 to TRBJ1-2; the match to TRBD1 covers 7 bases. After removal of 3 bases from V and 6 bases from J, the junction contained 1 base not matched to a gene. Germline V gene sequence: CDR1 SGHNT, CDR2 YENEEA. The CDR3 contains 12 residues.

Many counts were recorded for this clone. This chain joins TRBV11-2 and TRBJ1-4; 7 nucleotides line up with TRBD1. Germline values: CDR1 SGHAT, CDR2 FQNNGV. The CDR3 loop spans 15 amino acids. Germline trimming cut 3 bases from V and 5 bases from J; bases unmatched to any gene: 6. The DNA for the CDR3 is TGTGCCAGCAGCTTTAGTACAGGGGAAAATGAAAAACTGTTTTTT. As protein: CASSFSTGENEKLFF.

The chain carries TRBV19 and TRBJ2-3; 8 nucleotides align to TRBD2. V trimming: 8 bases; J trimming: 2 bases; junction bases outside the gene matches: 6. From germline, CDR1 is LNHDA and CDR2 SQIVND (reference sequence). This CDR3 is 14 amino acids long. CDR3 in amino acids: CASSLADLTDTQYF. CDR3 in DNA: TGTGCCAGTTCACTAGCGGATCTCACAGATACGCAGTATTTT.

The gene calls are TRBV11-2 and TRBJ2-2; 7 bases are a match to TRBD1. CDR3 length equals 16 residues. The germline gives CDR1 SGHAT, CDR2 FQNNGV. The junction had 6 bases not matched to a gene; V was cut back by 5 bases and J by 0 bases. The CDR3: CASSPRTGTNTGELFF. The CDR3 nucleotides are TGTGCCAGCAGCCCGCGGACAGGAACGAACACCGGGGAGCTGTTTTTT. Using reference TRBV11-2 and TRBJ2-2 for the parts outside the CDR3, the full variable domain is EAGVAQSPRYKIIEKRQSVAFWCNPISGHATLYWYQQILGQGPKLLIQFQNNGVVDDSQLPKDRFSAERLKGVDSTLKIQPAKLEDSAVYLCASSPRTGTNTGELFFGEGSRLTVL.

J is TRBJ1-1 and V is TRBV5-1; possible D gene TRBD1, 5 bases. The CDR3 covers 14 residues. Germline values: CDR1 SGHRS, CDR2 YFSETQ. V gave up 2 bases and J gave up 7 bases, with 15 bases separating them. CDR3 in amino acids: CASSFRVGEGEAFF. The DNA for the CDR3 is TGCGCCAGCAGCTTCAGGGTAGGTGAAGGTGAAGCTTTCTTT.

The CDR3 coding sequence is TGTGCCAGCAGCGTAAGTAGGGACATATATAGCAATCAGCCCCAGCATTTT. Translated, it gives CASSVSRDIYSNQPQHF. V gene TRBV9 combines with J gene TRBJ1-5; possible D gene TRBD1, 6 bases. V was cut by 1 base and J by 0 bases, with 14 bases left in between. The germline gives CDR1 SGDLS, CDR2 YYNGEE. This CDR3 region has 17 residues.

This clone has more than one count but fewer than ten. CDR3 protein: CASSVGIGGADNEQFF. The CDR3 bases are TGTGCCAGCAGCGTAGGAATCGGGGGGGCCGACAATGAGCAGTTCTTC. V and J are TRBV9 and TRBJ2-1; 8 bases align to TRBD2. CDR1 and CDR2 from the germline V gene are SGDLS and YYNGEE. The V gene end was trimmed by 0 bases and the J gene end by 5 bases; junction bases not matched to a gene: 7. CDR3 length: 16 amino acids.

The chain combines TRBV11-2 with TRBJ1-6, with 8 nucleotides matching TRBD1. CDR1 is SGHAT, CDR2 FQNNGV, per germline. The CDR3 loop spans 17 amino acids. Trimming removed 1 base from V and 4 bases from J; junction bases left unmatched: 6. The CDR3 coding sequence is TGTGCCAGCAGCTTAGGGGTCTGGACAGGGTATAATTCACCCCTCCACTTT. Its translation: CASSLGVWTGYNSPLHF.

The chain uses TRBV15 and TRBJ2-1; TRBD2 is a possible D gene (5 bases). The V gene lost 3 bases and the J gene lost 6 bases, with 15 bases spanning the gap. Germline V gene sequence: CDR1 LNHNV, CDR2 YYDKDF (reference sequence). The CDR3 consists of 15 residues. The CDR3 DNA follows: TGTGCCACCAGCAGCCTGCGGCTAGCTTCCAATGAGCAGTTCTTC. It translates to CATSSLRLASNEQFF.

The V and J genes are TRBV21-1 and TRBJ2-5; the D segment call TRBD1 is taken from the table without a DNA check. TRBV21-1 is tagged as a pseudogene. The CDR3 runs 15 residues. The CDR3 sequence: CASTYRGRDQETQYF. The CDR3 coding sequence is TGTGCCAGCACCTACAGGGGAAGGGACCAAGAGACCCAGTACTTC.

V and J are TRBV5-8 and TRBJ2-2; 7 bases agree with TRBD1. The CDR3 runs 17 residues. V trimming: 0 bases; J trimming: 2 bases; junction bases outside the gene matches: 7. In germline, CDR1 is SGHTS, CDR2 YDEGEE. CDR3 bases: TGTGCCAGCAGCTTGGCGTTCGGGACAGATAACACCGGGGAGCTGTTTTTT. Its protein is CASSLAFGTDNTGELFF.

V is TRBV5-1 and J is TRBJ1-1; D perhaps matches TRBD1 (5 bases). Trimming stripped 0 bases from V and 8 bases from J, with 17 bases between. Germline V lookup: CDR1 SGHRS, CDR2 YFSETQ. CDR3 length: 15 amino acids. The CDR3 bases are TGCGCCAGCAGCTTGGGACAGACTAGTACGGGAGAAGCTTTCTTT. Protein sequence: CASSLGQTSTGEAFF.

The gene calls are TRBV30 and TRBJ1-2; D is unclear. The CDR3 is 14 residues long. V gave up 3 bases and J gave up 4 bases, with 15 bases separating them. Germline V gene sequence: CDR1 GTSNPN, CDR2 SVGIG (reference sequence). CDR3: CAWSRTRRGYGYTF. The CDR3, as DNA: TGTGCCTGGAGCAGGACCCGACGGGGCTATGGCTACACCTTC. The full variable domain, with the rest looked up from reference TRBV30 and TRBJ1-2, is SQTIHQWPATLVQPVGSPLSLECTVEGTSNPNLYWYRQAAGRGLQLLFYSVGIGQISSEVPQNLSASRPQDRQFILSSKKLLLSDSGFYLCAWSRTRRGYGYTFGSGTRLTVV.

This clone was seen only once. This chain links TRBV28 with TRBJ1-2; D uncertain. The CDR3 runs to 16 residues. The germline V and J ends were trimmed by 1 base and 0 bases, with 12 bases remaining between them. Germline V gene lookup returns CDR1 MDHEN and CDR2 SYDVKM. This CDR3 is CASSLYFDGANYGYTF. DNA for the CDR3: TGTGCCAGCAGTTTATATTTTGACGGAGCTAACTATGGCTACACCTTC.

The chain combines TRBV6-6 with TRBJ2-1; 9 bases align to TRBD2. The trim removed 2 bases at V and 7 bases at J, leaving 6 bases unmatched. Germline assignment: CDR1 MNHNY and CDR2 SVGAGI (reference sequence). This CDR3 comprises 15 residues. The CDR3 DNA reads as TGTGCCAGCAGTTACGCGGGGGGGCCCGGGAATGAGCAGTTCTTC. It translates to CASSYAGGPGNEQFF.

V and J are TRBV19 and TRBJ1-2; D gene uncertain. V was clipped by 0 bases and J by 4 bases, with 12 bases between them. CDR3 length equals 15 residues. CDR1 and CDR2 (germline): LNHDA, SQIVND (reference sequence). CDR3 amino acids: CASSIDPAGAYGYTF. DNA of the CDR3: TGTGCCAGTAGTATAGATCCAGCGGGAGCCTATGGCTACACCTTC.

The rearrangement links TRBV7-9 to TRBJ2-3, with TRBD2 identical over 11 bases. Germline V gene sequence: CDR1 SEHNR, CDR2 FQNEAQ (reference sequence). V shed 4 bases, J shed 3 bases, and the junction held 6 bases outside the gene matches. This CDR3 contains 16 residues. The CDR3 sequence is CASSYPLAGDTDTQYF. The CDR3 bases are TGTGCCAGCAGCTATCCACTAGCGGGGGATACAGATACGCAGTATTTT. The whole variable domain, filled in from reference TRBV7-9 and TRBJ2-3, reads DTGVSQNPRHKITKRGQNVTFRCDPISEHNRLYWYRQTLGQGPEFLTYFQNEAQLEKSRLLSDRFSAERPKGSFSTLEIQRTEQGDSAMYLCASSYPLAGDTDTQYFGPGTRLTVL.

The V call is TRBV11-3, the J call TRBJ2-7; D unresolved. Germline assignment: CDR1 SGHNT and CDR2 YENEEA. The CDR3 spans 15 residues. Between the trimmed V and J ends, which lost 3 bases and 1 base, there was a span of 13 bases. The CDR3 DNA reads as TGTGCCAGCAGCTTTCAGTCGTCCATTTCCTACGAGCAGTACTTC. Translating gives CASSFQSSISYEQYF.

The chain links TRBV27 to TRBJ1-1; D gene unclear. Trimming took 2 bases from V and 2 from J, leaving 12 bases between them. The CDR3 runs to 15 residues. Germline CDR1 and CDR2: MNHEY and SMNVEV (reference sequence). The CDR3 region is CASSLQRPPNTEAFF. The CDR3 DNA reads TGTGCCAGCAGTTTACAGCGGCCCCCAAACACTGAAGCTTTCTTT.